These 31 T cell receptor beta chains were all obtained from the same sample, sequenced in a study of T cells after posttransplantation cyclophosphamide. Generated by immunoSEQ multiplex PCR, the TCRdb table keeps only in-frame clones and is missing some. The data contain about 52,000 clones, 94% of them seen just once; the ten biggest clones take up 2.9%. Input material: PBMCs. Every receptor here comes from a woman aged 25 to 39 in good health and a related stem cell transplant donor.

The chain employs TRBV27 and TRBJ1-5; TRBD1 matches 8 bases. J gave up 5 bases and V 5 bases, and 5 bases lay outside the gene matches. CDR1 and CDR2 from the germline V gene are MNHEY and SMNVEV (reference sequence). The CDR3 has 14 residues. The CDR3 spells CASSPRTGYQPQHF. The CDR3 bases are TGTGCCAGCAGTCCCAGGACAGGGTATCAGCCCCAGCATTTT.

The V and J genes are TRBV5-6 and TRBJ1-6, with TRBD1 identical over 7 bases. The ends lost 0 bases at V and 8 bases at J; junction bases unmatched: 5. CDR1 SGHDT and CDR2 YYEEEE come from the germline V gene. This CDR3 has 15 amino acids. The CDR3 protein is CASSLVAGGYSPLHF. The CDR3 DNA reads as TGTGCCAGCAGCTTGGTAGCAGGGGGGTATTCACCCCTCCACTTT.

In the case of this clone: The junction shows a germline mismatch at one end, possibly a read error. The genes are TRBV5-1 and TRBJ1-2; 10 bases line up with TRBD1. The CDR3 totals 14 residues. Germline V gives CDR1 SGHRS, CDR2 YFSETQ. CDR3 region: CASTLTGGFGGYTF. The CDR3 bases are TGCGCCAGCACCTTGACAGGGGGCTTTGGAGGCTACACCTTC.

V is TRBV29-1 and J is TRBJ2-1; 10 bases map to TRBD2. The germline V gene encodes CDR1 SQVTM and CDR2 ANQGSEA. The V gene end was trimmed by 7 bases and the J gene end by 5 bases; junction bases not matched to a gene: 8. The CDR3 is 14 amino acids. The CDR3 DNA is TGCAGCGCCAAACTAGCGGGGTTAGACAATGAGCAGTTCTTC. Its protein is CSAKLAGLDNEQFF.

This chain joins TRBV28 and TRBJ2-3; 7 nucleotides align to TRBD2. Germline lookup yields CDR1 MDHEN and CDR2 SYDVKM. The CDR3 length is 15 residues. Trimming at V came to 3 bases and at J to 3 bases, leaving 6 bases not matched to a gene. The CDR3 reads CASSFRYGGTDTQYF. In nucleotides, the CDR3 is TGTGCCAGCAGTTTCCGCTACGGGGGGACAGATACGCAGTATTTT.

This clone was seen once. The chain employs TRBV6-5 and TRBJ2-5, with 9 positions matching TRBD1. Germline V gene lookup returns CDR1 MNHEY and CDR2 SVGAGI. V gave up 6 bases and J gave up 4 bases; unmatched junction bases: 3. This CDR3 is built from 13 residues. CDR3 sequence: CASSPTGGETQYF. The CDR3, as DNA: TGTGCCAGCAGCCCGACAGGGGGAGAGACCCAGTACTTC.

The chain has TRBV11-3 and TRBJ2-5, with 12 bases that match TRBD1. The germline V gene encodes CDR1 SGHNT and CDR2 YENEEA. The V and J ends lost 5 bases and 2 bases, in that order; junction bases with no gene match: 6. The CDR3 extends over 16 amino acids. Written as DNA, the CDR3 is TGTGCCAGCAGCCTGGGACAGGGGGCTTTGCAAGAGACCCAGTACTTC. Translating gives CASSLGQGALQETQYF.

Written as DNA, the CDR3 is TGTGCCATCAGCGCAGGGGAAAGGGGAGAGACCCAGTACTTC. It is translated as CAISAGERGETQYF. This chain joins TRBV10-3 and TRBJ2-5, with D maybe TRBD1 (6 bases). In germline, CDR1 is ENHRY, CDR2 SYGVKD. CDR3 length equals 14 residues. V was cut by 6 bases and J by 4 bases, with 15 bases left in between.

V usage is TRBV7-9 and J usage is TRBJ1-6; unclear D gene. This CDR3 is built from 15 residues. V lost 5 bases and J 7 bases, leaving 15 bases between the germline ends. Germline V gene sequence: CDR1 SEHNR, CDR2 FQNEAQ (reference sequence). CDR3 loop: CASSAFREPNSPLHF. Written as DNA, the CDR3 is TGTGCCAGCAGCGCCTTCCGGGAGCCGAATTCACCCCTCCACTTT.

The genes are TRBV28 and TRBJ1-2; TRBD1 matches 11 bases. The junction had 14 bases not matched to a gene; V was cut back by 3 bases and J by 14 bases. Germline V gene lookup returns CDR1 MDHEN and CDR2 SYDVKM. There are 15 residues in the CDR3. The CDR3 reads CASSFPAGTGGVYTF. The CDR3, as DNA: TGTGCCAGCAGTTTCCCAGCCGGGACAGGGGGAGTCTATACCTTC.

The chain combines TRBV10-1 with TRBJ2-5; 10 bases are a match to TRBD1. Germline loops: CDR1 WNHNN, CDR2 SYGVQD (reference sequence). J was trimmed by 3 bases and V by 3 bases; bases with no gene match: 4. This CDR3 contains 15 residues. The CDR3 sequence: CASSESGQGEETQYF. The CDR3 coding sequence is TGCGCCAGCAGTGAATCCGGACAGGGGGAAGAGACCCAGTACTTC.

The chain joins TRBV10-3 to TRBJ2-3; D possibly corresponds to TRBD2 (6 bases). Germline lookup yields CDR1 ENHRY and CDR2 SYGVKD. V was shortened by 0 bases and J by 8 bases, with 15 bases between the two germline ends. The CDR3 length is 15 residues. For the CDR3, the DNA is TGTGCCATCAGTGAGTCGGGTGGGGGAGGCGGTACGCAGTATTTT. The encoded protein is CAISESGGGGGTQYF.

The CDR3 DNA is TGTGCCAGTAGTATAAATCAGGTCACTGAAGCTTTCTTT. Its translation is CASSINQVTEAFF. This chain links TRBV19 with TRBJ1-1, with D unclear. With 2 bases removed from V and 4 bases from J, the gap between germline ends came to 8 bases. Germline V gene sequence: CDR1 LNHDA, CDR2 SQIVND (reference sequence). The CDR3 has 13 amino acids.

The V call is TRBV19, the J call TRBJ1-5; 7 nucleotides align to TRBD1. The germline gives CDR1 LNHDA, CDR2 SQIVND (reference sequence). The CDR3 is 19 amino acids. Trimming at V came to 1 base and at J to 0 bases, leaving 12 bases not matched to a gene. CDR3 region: CASSIVVGGVKYSNQPQHF. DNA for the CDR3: TGTGCCAGTAGTATAGTCGTAGGGGGCGTTAAGTATAGCAATCAGCCCCAGCATTTT.

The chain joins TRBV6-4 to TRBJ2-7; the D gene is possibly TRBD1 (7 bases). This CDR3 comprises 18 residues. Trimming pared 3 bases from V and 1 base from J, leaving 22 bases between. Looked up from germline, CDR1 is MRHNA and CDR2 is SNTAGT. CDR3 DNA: TGTGCCAGCAGTGAATGGGCGGGGACAGACCCAGGGTCCTACGAGCAGTACTTC. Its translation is CASSEWAGTDPGSYEQYF.

In DNA form, the CDR3 reads TGCGCCAGCAGTCCCGGGACTAGCCCTATCAGCTCCTACGAGCAGTACTTC. This translates into CASSPGTSPISSYEQYF. The chain joins TRBV4-3 to TRBJ2-7; 9 bases line up with TRBD2. Unmatched junction bases numbered 12, after V lost 6 bases and J lost 0 bases. The CDR3 runs 17 residues. Per the germline V gene, CDR1 is LGHNA and CDR2 is YSLEER.

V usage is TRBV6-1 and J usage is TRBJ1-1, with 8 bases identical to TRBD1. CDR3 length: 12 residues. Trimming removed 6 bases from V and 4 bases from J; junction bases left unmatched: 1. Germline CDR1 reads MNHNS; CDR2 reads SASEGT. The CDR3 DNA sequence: TGTGCCAGCAGCACAGGGGGCACTGAAGCTTTCTTT. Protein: CASSTGGTEAFF.

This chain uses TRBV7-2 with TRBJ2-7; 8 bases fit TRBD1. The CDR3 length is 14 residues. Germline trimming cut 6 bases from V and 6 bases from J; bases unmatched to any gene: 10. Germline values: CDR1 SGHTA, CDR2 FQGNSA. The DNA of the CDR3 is TGTGCCAGCAGTGCAGGGGGCGGGTTGAGCGAGCAGTACTTC. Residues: CASSAGGGLSEQYF.

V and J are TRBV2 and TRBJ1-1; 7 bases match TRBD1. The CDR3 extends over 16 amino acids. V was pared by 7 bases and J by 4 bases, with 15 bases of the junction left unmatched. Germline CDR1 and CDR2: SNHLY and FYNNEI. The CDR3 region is CASIGVGFAGGTEAFF. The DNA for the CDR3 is TGTGCCAGCATAGGCGTGGGGTTTGCAGGGGGCACTGAAGCTTTCTTT.

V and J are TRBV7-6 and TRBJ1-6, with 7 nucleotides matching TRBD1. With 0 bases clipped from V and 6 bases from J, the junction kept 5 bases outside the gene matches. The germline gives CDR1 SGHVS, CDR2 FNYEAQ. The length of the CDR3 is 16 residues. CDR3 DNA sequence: TGTGCCAGCAGCTTAGCGGGAGACAGGGTTAATTCACCCCTCCACTTT. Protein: CASSLAGDRVNSPLHF.

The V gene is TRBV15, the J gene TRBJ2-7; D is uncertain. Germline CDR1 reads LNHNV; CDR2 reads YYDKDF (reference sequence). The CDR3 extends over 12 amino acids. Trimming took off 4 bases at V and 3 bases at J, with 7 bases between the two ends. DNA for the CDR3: TGTGCCACCAGCAAAGACGGCTACGAGCAGTACTTC. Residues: CATSKDGYEQYF. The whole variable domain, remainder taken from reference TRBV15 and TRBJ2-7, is DAMVIQNPRYQVTQFGKPVTLSCSQTLNHNVMYWYQQKSSQAPKLLFHYYDKDFNNEADTPDNFQSRRPNTSFCFLDIRSPGLGDTAMYLCATSKDGYEQYFGPGTRLTVT.

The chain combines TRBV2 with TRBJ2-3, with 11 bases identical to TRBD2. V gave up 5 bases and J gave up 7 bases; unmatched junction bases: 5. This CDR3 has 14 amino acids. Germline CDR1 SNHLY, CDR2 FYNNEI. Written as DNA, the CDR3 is TGTGCCAGCAGTAGTGGGACTAGCGGTTATACGCAGTATTTT. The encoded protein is CASSSGTSGYTQYF.

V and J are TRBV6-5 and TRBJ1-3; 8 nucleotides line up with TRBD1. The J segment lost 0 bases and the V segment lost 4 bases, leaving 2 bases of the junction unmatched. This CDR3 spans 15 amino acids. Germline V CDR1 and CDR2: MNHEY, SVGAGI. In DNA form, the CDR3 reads TGTGCCAGCAGTTCGGACAGGGTCTCTGGAAACACCATATATTTT. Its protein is CASSSDRVSGNTIYF.

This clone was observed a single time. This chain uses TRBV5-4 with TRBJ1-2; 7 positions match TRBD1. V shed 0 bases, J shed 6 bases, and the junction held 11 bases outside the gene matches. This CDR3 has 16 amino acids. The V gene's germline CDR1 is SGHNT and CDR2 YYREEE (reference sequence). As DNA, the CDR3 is TGTGCCAGCAGCTTGGGCCCCCAAGGACAGGTTCATGGCTACACCTTC. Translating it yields CASSLGPQGQVHGYTF.

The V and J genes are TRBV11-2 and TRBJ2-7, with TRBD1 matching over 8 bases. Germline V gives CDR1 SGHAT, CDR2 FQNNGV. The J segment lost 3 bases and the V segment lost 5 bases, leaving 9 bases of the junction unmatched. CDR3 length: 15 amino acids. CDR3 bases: TGTGCCAGCAGCCCAGACAGGACAGGGATCTACGAGCAGTACTTC. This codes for CASSPDRTGIYEQYF.

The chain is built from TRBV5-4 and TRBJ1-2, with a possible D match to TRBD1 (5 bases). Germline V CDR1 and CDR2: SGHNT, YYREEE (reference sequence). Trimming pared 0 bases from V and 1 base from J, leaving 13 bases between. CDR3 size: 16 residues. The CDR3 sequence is CASSLGPGGYNYGYTF. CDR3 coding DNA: TGTGCCAGCAGCTTGGGGCCGGGGGGTTATAACTATGGCTACACCTTC.

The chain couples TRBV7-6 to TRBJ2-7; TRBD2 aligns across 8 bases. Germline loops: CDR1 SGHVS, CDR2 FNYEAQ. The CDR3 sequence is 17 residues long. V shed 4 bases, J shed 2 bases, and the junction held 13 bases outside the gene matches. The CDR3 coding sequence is TGTGCCAGCAGCTCGCGGCGAGCGGGGGAAGACACCTACGAGCAGTACTTC. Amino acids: CASSSRRAGEDTYEQYF. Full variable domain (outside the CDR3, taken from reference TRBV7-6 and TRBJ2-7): GAGVSQSPRYKVTKRGQDVALRCDPISGHVSLYWYRQALGQGPEFLTYFNYEAQQDKSGLPNDRFSAERPEGSISTLTIQRTEQRDSAMYRCASSSRRAGEDTYEQYFGPGTRLTVT.

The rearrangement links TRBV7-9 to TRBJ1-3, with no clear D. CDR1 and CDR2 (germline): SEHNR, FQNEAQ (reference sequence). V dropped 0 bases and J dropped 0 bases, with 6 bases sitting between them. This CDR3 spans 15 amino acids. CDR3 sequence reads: CASSLAGSSGNTIYF. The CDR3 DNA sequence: TGTGCCAGCAGCTTAGCGGGGAGCTCTGGAAACACCATATATTTT. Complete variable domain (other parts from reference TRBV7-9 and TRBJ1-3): DTGVSQNPRHKITKRGQNVTFRCDPISEHNRLYWYRQTLGQGPEFLTYFQNEAQLEKSRLLSDRFSAERPKGSFSTLEIQRTEQGDSAMYLCASSLAGSSGNTIYFGEGSWLTVV.

The CDR3 here is CASSIVSGGPDTQYF. CDR3 in DNA: TGTGCCAGTAGTATAGTGTCGGGGGGCCCAGATACGCAGTATTTT. The V and J genes are TRBV19 and TRBJ2-3, with a possible D match to TRBD2 (7 bases). Germline V gene sequence: CDR1 LNHDA, CDR2 SQIVND (reference sequence). The CDR3 is 15 residues long. Trimming removed 1 base at V and 4 bases at J, with 12 bases between.

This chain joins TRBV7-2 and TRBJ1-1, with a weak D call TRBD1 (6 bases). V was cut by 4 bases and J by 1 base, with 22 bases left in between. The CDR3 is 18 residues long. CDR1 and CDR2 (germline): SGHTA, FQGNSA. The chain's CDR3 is CASSSRGARTDPNTEAFF. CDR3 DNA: TGTGCCAGCAGCTCGCGGGGGGCCAGGACCGACCCGAACACTGAAGCTTTCTTT.

CDR3 residues: CASSFTGGSNEQFF. In nucleotides, the CDR3 is TGTGCCAGCAGTTTTACAGGGGGCTCGAATGAGCAGTTCTTC. V usage is TRBV7-2 and J usage is TRBJ2-1; 9 bases map to TRBD1. CDR3 length: 14 amino acids. CDR1 is SGHTA, CDR2 FQGNSA, per germline. V gave up 6 bases and J gave up 7 bases; unmatched junction bases: 7. The full variable domain, with the rest looked up from reference TRBV7-2 and TRBJ2-1, is GAGVSQSPSNKVTEKGKDVELRCDPISGHTALYWYRQSLGQGLEFLIYFQGNSAPDKSGLPSDRFSAERTGGSVSTLTIQRTQQEDSAVYLCASSFTGGSNEQFFGPGTRLTVL.